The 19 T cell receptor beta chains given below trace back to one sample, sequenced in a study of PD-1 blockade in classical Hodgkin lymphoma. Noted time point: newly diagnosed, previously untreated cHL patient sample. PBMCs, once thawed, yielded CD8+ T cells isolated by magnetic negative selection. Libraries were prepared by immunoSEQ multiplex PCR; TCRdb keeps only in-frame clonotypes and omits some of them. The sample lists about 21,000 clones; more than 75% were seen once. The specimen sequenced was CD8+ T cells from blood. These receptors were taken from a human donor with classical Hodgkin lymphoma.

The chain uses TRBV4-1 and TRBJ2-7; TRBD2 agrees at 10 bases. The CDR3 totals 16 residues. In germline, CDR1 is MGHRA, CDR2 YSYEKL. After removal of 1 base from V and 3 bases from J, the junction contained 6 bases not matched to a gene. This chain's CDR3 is CASSQVAGGGDYEQYF. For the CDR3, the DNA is TGCGCCAGCAGCCAAGTAGCGGGAGGAGGGGACTACGAGCAGTACTTC.

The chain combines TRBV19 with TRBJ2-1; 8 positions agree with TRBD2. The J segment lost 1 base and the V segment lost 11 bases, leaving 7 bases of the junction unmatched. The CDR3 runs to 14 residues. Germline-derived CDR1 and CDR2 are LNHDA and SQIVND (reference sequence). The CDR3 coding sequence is TGTGCCTCGGGAGGGCCGAGTTCCTACAATGAGCAGTTCTTC. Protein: CASGGPSSYNEQFF.

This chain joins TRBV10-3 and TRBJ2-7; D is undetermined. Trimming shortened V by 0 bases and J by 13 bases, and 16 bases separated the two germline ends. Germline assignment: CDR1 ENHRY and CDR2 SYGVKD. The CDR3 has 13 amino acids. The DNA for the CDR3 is TGTGCCATCAGTGAGTCGATAAGAGACCCAAAATACTTC. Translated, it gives CAISESIRDPKYF.

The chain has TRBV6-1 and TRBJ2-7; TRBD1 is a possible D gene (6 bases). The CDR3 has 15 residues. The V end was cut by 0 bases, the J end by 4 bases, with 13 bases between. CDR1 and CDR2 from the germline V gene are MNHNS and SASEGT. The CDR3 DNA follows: TGTGCCAGCAGTGAAGCGGCAGGACAGAATTACGAGCAGTACTTC. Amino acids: CASSEAAGQNYEQYF.

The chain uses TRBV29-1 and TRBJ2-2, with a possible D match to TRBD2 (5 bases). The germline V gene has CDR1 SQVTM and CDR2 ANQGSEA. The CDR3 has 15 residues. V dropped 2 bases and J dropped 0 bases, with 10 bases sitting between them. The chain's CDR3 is CSVELRGTNTGELFF. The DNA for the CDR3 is TGCAGCGTTGAATTACGGGGTACGAACACCGGGGAGCTGTTTTTT.

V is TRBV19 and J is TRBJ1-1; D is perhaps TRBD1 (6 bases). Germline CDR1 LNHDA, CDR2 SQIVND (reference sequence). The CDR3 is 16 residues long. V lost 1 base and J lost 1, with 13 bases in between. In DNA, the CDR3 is TGTGCCAGTAGTATAGTTTTGGGGGGCCCGAACACTGAAGCTTTCTTT. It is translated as CASSIVLGGPNTEAFF.

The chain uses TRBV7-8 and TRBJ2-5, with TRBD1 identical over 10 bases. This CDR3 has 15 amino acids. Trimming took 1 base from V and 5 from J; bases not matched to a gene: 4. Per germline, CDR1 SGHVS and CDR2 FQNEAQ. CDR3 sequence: CASSLDGTGVETQYF. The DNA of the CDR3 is TGTGCCAGCAGCTTAGATGGGACAGGGGTCGAGACCCAGTACTTC.

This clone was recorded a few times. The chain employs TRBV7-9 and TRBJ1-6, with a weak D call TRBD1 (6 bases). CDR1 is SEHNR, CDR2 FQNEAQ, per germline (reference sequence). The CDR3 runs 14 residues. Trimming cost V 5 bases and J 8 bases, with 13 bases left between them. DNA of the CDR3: TGTGCCAGCAGCGCGACAGGATGGGATTCACCCCTCCACTTT. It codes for CASSATGWDSPLHF.

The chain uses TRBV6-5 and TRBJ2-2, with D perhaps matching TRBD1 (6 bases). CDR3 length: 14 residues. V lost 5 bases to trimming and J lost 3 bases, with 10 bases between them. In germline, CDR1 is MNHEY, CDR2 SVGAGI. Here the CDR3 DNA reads TGTGCCAGCAGTCCCACAGGGTACACCGGGGAGCTGTTTTTT. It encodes CASSPTGYTGELFF.

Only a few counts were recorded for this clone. This CDR3 reads CSVGGRLNTEAFF. Written as DNA, the CDR3 is TGCAGCGTTGGGGGCAGGTTGAACACTGAAGCTTTCTTT. The chain joins TRBV29-1 to TRBJ1-1; possible D gene TRBD1, 5 bases. CDR1 SQVTM and CDR2 ANQGSEA come from the germline V gene. The CDR3 covers 13 residues. Trimming stripped 4 bases from V and 0 bases from J, with 9 bases between.

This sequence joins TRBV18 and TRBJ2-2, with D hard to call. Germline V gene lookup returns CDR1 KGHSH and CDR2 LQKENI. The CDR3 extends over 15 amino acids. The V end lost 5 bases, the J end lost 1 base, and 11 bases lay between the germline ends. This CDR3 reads CASSSVSGNTGELFF. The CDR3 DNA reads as TGTGCCAGCTCATCAGTCTCAGGGAACACCGGGGAGCTGTTTTTT.

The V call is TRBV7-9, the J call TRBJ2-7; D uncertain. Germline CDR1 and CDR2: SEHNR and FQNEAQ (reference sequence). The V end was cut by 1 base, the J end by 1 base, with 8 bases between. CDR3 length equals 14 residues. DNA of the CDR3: TGTGCCAGCAGCTTAGGTGGGCTATCCTACGAGCAGTACTTC. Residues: CASSLGGLSYEQYF.

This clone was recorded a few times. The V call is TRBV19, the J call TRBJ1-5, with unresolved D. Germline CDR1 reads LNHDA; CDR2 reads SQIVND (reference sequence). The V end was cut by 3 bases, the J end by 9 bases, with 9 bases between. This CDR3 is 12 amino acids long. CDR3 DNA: TGTGCCAGTAGTATCGGACGCGGGCCCCAGCATTTT. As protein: CASSIGRGPQHF.

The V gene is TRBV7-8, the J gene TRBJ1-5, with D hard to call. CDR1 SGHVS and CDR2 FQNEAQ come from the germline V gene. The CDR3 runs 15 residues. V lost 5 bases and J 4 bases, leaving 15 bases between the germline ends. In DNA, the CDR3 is TGTGCCAGCAGCCAATATAATGGTGCTAATCAGCCCCAGCATTTT. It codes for CASSQYNGANQPQHF.

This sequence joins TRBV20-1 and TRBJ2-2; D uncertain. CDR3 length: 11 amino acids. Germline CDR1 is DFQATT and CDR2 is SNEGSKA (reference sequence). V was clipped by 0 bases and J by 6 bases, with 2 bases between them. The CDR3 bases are TGCAGTGCTAGAGATGCCGGGGAGCTGTTTTTT. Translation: CSARDAGELFF.

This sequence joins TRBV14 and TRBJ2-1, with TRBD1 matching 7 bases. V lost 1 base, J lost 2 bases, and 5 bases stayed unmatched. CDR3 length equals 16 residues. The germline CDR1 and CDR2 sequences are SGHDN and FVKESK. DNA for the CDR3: TGTGCCAGCAGCCAAGTTCCAGGGGGAACCTACAATGAGCAGTTCTTC. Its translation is CASSQVPGGTYNEQFF.

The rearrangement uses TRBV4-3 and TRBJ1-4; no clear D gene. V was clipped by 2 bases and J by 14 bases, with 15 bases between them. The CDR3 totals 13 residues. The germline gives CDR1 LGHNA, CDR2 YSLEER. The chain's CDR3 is CASSQTAWTLLFF. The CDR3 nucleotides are TGCGCCAGCAGCCAAACGGCCTGGACTCTGCTGTTTTTT.

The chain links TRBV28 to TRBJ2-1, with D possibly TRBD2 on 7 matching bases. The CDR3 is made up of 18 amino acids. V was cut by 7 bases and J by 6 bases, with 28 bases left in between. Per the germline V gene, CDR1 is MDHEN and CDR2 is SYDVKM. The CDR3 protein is CASKRGHGGSVVTNEQFF. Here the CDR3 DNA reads TGTGCCAGCAAAAGGGGACATGGCGGGAGCGTAGTAACCAATGAGCAGTTCTTC.

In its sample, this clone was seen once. The CDR3 DNA is TGTGCCAGCACCACGTACCCGGAGGGGGACACTGAAGCTTTCTTT. It yields the protein CASTTYPEGDTEAFF. This chain joins TRBV9 and TRBJ1-1; TRBD1 might be the D (6 bases). Trimming stripped 6 bases from V and 3 bases from J, with 18 bases between. The CDR3 length is 15 residues. Germline CDR1 reads SGDLS; CDR2 reads YYNGEE.